This TCR beta chain emerged from a study of identical twins. This clonotype was seen ten or more times. TCRdb re-analysed the 5' RACE reads in MiXCR, keeping a single row per CDR3 protein. The table has hundreds of thousands of distinct CDR3 sequences, approximately 9% seen once; the top ten hold around 0.98%. Germline V gene lookup returns CDR1 SGHRS and CDR2 YFSETQ. Trimming took 4 bases from V and 2 from J; bases not matched to a gene: 6. The CDR3 contains 15 residues. Another study also made use of these data, one on yellow fever vaccine responses in identical twins. Per that study: The authors reported partly convergent, partly personalized vaccine responses in identical twins.

What was sequenced was PBMCs. This TCR was recovered from a woman under 30 in good health. V and J are TRBV5-1 and TRBJ2-3, with 8 bases aligning to TRBD1. This chain's CDR3 is CASSLDRGLTDTQYF. The CDR3 DNA reads TGCGCCAGCAGCCTCGACAGGGGACTCACAGATACGCAGTATTTT.